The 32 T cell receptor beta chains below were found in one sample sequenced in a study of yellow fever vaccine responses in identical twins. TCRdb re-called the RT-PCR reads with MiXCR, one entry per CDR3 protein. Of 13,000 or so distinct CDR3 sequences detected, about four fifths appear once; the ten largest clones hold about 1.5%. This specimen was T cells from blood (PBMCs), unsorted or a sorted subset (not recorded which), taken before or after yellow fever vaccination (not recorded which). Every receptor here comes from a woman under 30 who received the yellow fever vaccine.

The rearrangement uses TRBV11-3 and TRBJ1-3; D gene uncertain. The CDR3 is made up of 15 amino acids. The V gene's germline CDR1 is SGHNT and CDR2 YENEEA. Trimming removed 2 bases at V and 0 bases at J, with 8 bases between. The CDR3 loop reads CASSLPSSSGNTIYF. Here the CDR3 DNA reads TGTGCCAGCAGCTTACCGAGTAGCTCTGGAAACACCATATATTTT.

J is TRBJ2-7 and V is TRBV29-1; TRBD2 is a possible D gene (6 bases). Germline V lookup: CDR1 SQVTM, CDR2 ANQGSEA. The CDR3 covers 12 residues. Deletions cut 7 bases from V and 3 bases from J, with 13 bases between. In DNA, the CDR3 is TGCAGCGGTAGTTTGGGGGGCTACGAGCAGTACTTC. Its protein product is CSGSLGGYEQYF.

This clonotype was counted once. CDR3 nucleotides: TGTGCCAGCAGCTTCTTGGTCAGAGGCGTCGGGGAGCTGTTTTTT. It codes for CASSFLVRGVGELFF. This chain uses TRBV11-3 with TRBJ2-2; D unclear. This CDR3 has 15 residues. Looked up from germline, CDR1 is SGHNT and CDR2 is YENEEA. Trimming cost V 3 bases and J 7 bases, with 15 bases left between them.

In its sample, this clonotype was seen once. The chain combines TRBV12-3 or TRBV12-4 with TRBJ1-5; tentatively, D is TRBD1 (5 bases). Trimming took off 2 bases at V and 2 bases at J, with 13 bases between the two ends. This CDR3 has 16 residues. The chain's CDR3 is CASSLLGLGGNQPQHF. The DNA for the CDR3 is TGTGCCAGCAGTTTATTAGGTCTAGGGGGCAATCAGCCCCAGCATTTT.

The CDR3 nucleotides are TGTGCCAGCAGTTTGAGGGTCGGGGGGCGACTATGTGAGCAGTACTTC. This gives the protein CASSLRVGGRLCEQYF. This chain uses TRBV12-3 or TRBV12-4 with TRBJ2-7; the D gene is possibly TRBD2 (7 bases). This CDR3 comprises 16 residues. Trimming pared 3 bases from V and 7 bases from J, leaving 22 bases between.

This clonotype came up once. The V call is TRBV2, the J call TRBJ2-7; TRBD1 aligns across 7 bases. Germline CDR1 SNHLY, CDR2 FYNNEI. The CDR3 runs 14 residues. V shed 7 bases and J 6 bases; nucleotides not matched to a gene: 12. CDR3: CASKGAGQLLEQYF. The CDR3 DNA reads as TGTGCCAGCAAGGGGGCCGGGCAGCTGCTCGAGCAGTACTTC.

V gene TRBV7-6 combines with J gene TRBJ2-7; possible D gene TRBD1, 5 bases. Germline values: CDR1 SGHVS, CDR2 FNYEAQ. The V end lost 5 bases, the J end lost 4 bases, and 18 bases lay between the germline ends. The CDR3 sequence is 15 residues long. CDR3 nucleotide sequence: TGTGCCAGCAGCCCCCAGGACAATTACCGGTACGAGCAGTACTTC. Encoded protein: CASSPQDNYRYEQYF.

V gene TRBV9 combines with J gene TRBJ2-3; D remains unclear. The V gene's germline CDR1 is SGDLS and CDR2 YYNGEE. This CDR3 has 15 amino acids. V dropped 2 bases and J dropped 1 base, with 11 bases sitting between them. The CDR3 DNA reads TGTGCCAGCAGCGTCGCCGCCTCCCGCACAGATACGCAGTATTTT. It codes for CASSVAASRTDTQYF.

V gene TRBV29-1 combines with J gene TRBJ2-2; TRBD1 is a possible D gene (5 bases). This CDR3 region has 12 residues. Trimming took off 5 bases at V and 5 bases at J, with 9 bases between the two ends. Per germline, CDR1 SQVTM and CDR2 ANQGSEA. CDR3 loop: CSVLDKTGELFF. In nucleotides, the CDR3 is TGCAGCGTTCTGGACAAGACCGGGGAGCTGTTTTTT.

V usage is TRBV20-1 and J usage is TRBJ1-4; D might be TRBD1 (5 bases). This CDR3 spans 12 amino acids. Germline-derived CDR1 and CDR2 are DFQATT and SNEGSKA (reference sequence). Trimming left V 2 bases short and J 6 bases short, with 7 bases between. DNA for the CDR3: TGCAGTGCTAGACGGGGACATGAAAAACTGTTTTTT. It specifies CSARRGHEKLFF.

The CDR3: CASRQAGALTEQFF. The CDR3 coding sequence is TGTGCCAGCAGGCAAGCGGGAGCATTGACTGAGCAGTTCTTC. The chain uses TRBV28 and TRBJ2-1; 8 bases map to TRBD2. The CDR3 is 14 residues long. Germline lookup yields CDR1 MDHEN and CDR2 SYDVKM. The V segment lost 6 bases and the J segment 9 bases; nucleotides outside the gene matches: 10.

Here the CDR3 DNA reads TGTGCCAGTAGATTTGGGAATAACAATGAGCAGTTCTTC. It specifies CASRFGNNNEQFF. The chain is built from TRBV19 and TRBJ2-1; the D is unclear. This CDR3 region has 13 residues. From germline, CDR1 is LNHDA and CDR2 SQIVND (reference sequence). The germline V and J ends were trimmed by 6 bases and 5 bases, with 11 bases remaining between them. The variable domain in full, completed from reference TRBV19 and TRBJ2-1, reads DGGITQSPKYLFRKEGQNVTLSCEQNLNHDAMYWYRQDPGQGLRLIYYSQIVNDFQKGDIAEGYSVSREKKESFPLTVTSAQKNPTAFYLCASRFGNNNEQFFGPGTRLTVL.

CDR3 amino acids: CASSELGGPNQPQHF. The CDR3 bases are TGTGCCAGCAGTGAGTTAGGGGGGCCAAATCAGCCCCAGCATTTT. V usage is TRBV2 and J usage is TRBJ1-5, with D perhaps TRBD1 (6 bases). The CDR3 extends over 15 amino acids. V was trimmed by 3 bases and J by 4 bases, leaving 13 bases between them. Germline CDR1 and CDR2: SNHLY and FYNNEI. Looking up the rest from reference TRBV2 and TRBJ1-5 gives the full variable domain: EPEVTQTPSHQVTQMGQEVILRCVPISNHLYFYWYRQILGQKVEFLVSFYNNEISEKSEIFDDQFSVERPDGSNFTLKIRSTKLEDSAMYFCASSELGGPNQPQHFGDGTRLSIL.

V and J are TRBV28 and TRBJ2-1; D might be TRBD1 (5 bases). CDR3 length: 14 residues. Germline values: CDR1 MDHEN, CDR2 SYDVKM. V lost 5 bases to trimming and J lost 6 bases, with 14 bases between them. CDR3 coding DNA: TGTGCCAGCAGTCGTTCGACAGTGGGCAATGAGCAGTTCTTC. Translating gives CASSRSTVGNEQFF.

CDR3 protein: CSVGGTVDRYGLDIQYF. The DNA of the CDR3 is TGCAGCGTTGGGGGGACAGTCGATCGCTACGGGTTAGACATTCAGTACTTC. J is TRBJ2-4 and V is TRBV29-1; 7 bases match TRBD1. Germline V gene sequence: CDR1 SQVTM, CDR2 ANQGSEA. With V trimmed by 4 bases and J by 8 bases, 20 bases remained unmatched. The CDR3 sequence is 17 residues long.

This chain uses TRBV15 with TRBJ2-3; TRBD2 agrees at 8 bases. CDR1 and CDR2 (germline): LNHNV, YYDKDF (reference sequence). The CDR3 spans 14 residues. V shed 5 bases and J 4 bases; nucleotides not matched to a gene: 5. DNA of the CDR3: TGTGCCACCAGCTCCCATAGCGGGGCAGATACGCAGTATTTT. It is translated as CATSSHSGADTQYF. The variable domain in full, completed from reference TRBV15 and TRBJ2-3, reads DAMVIQNPRYQVTQFGKPVTLSCSQTLNHNVMYWYQQKSSQAPKLLFHYYDKDFNNEADTPDNFQSRRPNTSFCFLDIRSPGLGDTAMYLCATSSHSGADTQYFGPGTRLTVL.

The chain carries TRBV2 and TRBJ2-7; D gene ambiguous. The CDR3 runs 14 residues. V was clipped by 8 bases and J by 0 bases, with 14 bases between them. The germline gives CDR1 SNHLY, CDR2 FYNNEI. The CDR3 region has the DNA TGTGCCAGCCAAGATTCACGTCGCTCCTACGAGCAGTACTTC. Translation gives CASQDSRRSYEQYF.

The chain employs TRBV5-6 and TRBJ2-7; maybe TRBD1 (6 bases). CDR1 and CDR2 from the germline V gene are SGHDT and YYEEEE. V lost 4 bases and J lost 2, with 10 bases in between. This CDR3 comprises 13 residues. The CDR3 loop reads CASSPDRAYEQYF. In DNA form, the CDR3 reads TGTGCCAGCAGCCCGGACAGAGCCTACGAGCAGTACTTC.

The CDR3: CASSYSMGVQFF. Written as DNA, the CDR3 is TGTGCCAGCAGTTACTCGATGGGGGTGCAGTTCTTC. V gene TRBV6-2 or TRBV6-3 combines with J gene TRBJ2-1, with D perhaps matching TRBD1 or TRBD2 (5 bases each). In germline, CDR1 is MNHEY, CDR2 SVGEGT. Trimming shortened V by 0 bases and J by 12 bases, and 9 bases separated the two germline ends. The CDR3 consists of 12 residues.

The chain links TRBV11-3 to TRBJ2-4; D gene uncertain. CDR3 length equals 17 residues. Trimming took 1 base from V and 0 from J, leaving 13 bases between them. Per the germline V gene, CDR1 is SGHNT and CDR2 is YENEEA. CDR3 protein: CASSLAVKKLAKNIQYF. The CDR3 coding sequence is TGTGCCAGCAGCTTAGCTGTTAAGAAACTAGCCAAAAACATTCAGTACTTC.

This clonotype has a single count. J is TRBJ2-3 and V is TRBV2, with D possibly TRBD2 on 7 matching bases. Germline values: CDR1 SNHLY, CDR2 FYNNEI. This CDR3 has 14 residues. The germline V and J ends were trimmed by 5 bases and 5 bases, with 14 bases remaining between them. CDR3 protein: CASSPGGSGDTQYF. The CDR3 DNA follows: TGTGCCAGCAGTCCGGGGGGCAGCGGAGATACGCAGTATTTT.

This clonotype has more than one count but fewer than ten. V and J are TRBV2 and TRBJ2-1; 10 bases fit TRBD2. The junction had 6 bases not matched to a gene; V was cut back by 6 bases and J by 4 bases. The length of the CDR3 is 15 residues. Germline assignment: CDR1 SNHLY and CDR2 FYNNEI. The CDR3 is CASRETSGIYNEQFF. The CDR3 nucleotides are TGTGCCAGCAGAGAAACTAGCGGGATATACAATGAGCAGTTCTTC.

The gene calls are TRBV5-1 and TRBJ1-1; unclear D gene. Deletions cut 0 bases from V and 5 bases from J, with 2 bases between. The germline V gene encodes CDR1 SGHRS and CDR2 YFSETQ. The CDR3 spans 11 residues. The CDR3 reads CASSLGTEAFF. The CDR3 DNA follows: TGCGCCAGCAGCTTGGGTACTGAAGCTTTCTTT. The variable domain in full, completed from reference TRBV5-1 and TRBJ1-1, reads KAGVTQTPRYLIKTRGQQVTLSCSPISGHRSVSWYQQTPGQGLQFLFEYFSETQRNKGNFPGRFSGRQFSNSRSEMNVSTLELGDSALYLCASSLGTEAFFGQGTRLTVV.

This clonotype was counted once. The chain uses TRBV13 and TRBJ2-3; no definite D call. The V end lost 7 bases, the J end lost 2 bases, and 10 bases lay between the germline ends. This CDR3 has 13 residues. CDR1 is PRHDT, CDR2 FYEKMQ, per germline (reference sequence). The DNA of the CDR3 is TGTGCCAGCATCCTCCCCCCCACAGATACGCAGTATTTT. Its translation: CASILPPTDTQYF.

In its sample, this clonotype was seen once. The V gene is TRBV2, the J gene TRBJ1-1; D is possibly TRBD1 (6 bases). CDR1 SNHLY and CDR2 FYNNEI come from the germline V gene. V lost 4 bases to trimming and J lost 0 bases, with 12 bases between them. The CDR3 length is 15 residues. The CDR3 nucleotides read TGTGCCAGCAGTGTGAGGCAGGGGATGAACACTGAAGCTTTCTTT. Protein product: CASSVRQGMNTEAFF.

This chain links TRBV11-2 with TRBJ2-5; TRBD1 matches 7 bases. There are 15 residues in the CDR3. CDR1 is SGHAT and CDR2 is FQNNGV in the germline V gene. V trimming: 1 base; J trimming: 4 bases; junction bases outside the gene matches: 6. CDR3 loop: CASSLGQGVRETQYF. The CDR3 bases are TGTGCCAGCAGCTTAGGCCAGGGGGTGAGAGAGACCCAGTACTTC.

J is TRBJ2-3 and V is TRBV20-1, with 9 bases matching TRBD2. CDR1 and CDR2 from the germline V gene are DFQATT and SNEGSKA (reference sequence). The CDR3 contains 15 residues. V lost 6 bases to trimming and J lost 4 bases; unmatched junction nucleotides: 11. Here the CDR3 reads CSAQSGLAGSDTQYF. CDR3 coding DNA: TGCAGTGCCCAGTCAGGCCTAGCGGGGTCAGATACGCAGTATTTT.

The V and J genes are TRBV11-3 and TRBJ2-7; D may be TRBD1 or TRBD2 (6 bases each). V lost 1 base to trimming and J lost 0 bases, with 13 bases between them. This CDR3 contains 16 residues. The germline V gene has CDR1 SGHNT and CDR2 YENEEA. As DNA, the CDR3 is TGTGCCAGCAGCTTAGTCGGGGGCCGCCACTCCTACGAGCAGTACTTC. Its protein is CASSLVGGRHSYEQYF.

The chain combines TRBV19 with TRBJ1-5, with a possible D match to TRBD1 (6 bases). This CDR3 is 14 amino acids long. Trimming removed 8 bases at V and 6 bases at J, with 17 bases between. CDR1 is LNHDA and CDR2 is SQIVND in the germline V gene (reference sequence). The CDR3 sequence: CASQPGGARQPQHF. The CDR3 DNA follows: TGTGCCAGTCAACCCGGGGGGGCACGTCAGCCCCAGCATTTT. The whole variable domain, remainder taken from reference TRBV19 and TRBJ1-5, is DGGITQSPKYLFRKEGQNVTLSCEQNLNHDAMYWYRQDPGQGLRLIYYSQIVNDFQKGDIAEGYSVSREKKESFPLTVTSAQKNPTAFYLCASQPGGARQPQHFGDGTRLSIL.

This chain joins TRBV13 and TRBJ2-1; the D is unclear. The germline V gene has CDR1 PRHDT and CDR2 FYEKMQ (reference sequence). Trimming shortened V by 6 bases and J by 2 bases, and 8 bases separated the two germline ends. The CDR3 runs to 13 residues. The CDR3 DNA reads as TGTGCCAGCAGGGGGAACCCCTACAATGAGCAGTTCTTC. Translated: CASRGNPYNEQFF.

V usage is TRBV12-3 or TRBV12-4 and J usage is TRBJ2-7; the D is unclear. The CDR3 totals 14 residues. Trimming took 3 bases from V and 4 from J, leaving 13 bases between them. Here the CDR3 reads CASSFGASEYEQYF. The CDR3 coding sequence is TGTGCCAGCAGTTTCGGAGCTTCTGAGTACGAGCAGTACTTC.

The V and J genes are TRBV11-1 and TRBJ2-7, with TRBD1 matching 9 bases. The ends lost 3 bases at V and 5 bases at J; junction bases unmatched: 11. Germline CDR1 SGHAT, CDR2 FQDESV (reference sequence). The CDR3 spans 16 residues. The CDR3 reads CASSFPYGTGLHEQYF. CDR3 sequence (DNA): TGTGCCAGCAGCTTCCCCTACGGGACAGGGCTCCACGAGCAGTACTTC.